This passage covers 24 T cell receptor beta chains from one sample sequenced in a study of T cell repertoires in cytomegalovirus infection (dated by TCRdb to about 2019). This sample was sequenced with an Illumina HiSeq 1500. The public reads were run again by TCRdb, first through fastp at Q25 and then through MiXCR, and only productive beta chains were kept. Each entry merges the rows of one CDR3 protein and shows their most common DNA and genes. This sample lists 900,000 to 950,000 distinct CDR3 sequences; roughly a third were detected once. The leading ten clones occupy about an eighth of the sample. No cognate antigen is known for these TCRs. The treatment or condition label on this specimen signifies: in vitro stimulation with specific CMV peptide epitopes to enrich CMV-specific T cells. The starting material was cultured CD8+ T cells from PBMCs, obtained from culture after CMV antigen stimulation. The receptor source for this set is a human donor in good health (CMV status not recorded). Some clones in this sample may be carry-over from other donors' samples.

This clonotype was found many times. The chain couples TRBV7-6 to TRBJ1-1; D is uncertain. The V end was cut by 5 bases, the J end by 2 bases, with 12 bases between. The CDR3 is 14 residues long. The germline CDR1 and CDR2 sequences are SGHVS and FNYEAQ. The CDR3 sequence: CASSPYWTNTEAFF. In DNA form, the CDR3 reads TGTGCCAGCAGCCCCTATTGGACCAACACTGAAGCTTTCTTT. Full variable domain (remainder filled in from reference TRBV7-6 and TRBJ1-1): GAGVSQSPRYKVTKRGQDVALRCDPISGHVSLYWYRQALGQGPEFLTYFNYEAQQDKSGLPNDRFSAERPEGSISTLTIQRTEQRDSAMYRCASSPYWTNTEAFFGQGTRLTVV.

The rearrangement uses TRBV5-4 and TRBJ2-5; D tentatively fits TRBD1 or TRBD2 (5 bases each). This CDR3 has 16 residues. Germline assignment: CDR1 SGHNT and CDR2 YYREEE (reference sequence). V lost 2 bases and J lost 0, with 14 bases in between. As DNA, the CDR3 is TGTGCCAGCAGCTTCATAGACGGGACGTACCAAGAGACCCAGTACTTC. As protein: CASSFIDGTYQETQYF. Full variable domain (remainder filled in from reference TRBV5-4 and TRBJ2-5): ETGVTQSPTHLIKTRGQQVTLRCSSQSGHNTVSWYQQALGQGPQFIFQYYREEENGRGNFPPRFSGLQFPNYSSELNVNALELDDSALYLCASSFIDGTYQETQYFGPGTRLLVL.

The table lists this clonotype with a few counts. The V gene is TRBV7-6, the J gene TRBJ1-2; 9 nucleotides line up with TRBD1. The CDR3 is made up of 17 amino acids. Trimming cost V 0 bases and J 8 bases; bases outside gene matches: 13. Germline V gene data show CDR1 as SGHVS and CDR2 as FNYEAQ. The CDR3 is CASSLALGGQGHWGYTF. CDR3 sequence (DNA): TGTGCCAGCAGCTTAGCGCTCGGTGGACAGGGGCACTGGGGCTACACCTTC.

The chain has TRBV6-5 and TRBJ2-2, with TRBD2 as a possible D gene (5 bases). The germline gives CDR1 MNHEY, CDR2 SVGAGI. The CDR3 runs 15 residues. Trimming stripped 0 bases from V and 8 bases from J, with 13 bases between. The CDR3 DNA sequence: TGTGCCAGCAGTTACTCGAACCGGAGGTCGGGGGAGCTGTTTTTT. Amino acids: CASSYSNRRSGELFF.

The chain recombines TRBV6-2 or TRBV6-3 with TRBJ1-1; D gene ambiguous. The length of the CDR3 is 15 residues. The germline V gene has CDR1 MNHEY and CDR2 SVGEGT. V dropped 5 bases and J dropped 1 base, with 14 bases sitting between them. In DNA form, the CDR3 reads TGTGCCAGCAGTCCCCTAAACAGTGCGAACACTGAAGCTTTCTTT. This translates into CASSPLNSANTEAFF.

The chain is built from TRBV7-6 and TRBJ2-1; 8 nucleotides agree with TRBD1. With V trimmed by 3 bases and J by 3 bases, 7 bases remained unmatched. There are 16 residues in the CDR3. Germline V gene data show CDR1 as SGHVS and CDR2 as FNYEAQ. DNA of the CDR3: TGTGCCAGCAGCTTCGAATCAGGGGGCGACTACAATGAGCAGTTCTTC. Translation gives CASSFESGGDYNEQFF.

This clonotype occurred a few times. This sequence joins TRBV27 and TRBJ2-1, with TRBD1 matching 10 bases. Germline V gives CDR1 MNHEY, CDR2 SMNVEV (reference sequence). The J segment lost 6 bases and the V segment lost 0 bases, leaving 2 bases of the junction unmatched. This CDR3 contains 15 residues. CDR3 bases: TGTGCCAGCAGTTTATCCGGACAGGGGGGCAATGAGCAGTTCTTC. It yields the protein CASSLSGQGGNEQFF.

The chain joins TRBV9 to TRBJ2-1; 11 bases agree with TRBD2. J gave up 1 base and V 4 bases, and 7 bases lay outside the gene matches. The CDR3 sequence is 17 residues long. Germline V CDR1 and CDR2: SGDLS, YYNGEE. CDR3 bases: TGTGCCAGCAGCCCTAGCGGGGGGAGGGGTTCCTACAATGAGCAGTTCTTC. This translates into CASSPSGGRGSYNEQFF.

There are many counts of this clonotype. The V gene is TRBV7-8, the J gene TRBJ2-1; D not certain. The CDR3 extends over 15 amino acids. The germline gives CDR1 SGHVS, CDR2 FQNEAQ. Between the trimmed V and J ends, which lost 5 bases and 0 bases, there was a span of 11 bases. The CDR3 region is CASSTNRGSYNEQFF. CDR3 bases: TGTGCCAGCAGCACAAACAGAGGCTCCTACAATGAGCAGTTCTTC.

The rearrangement joins TRBV12-3 or TRBV12-4 to TRBJ2-1; either TRBD1 or TRBD2 may supply D (5 bases each). V gave up 1 base and J gave up 3 bases, with 10 bases separating them. The CDR3 totals 15 residues. Here the CDR3 DNA reads TGTGCCAGCAGTTTAGGAGGGGCCTTCTACAATGAGCAGTTCTTC. Protein sequence: CASSLGGAFYNEQFF.

To note about this clonotype: A read error may be the cause here, since a much bigger clone is one base away. The rearrangement links TRBV7-6 to TRBJ2-2, with D maybe TRBD2 (8 bases). The CDR3 extends over 17 amino acids. The germline V gene encodes CDR1 SGHVS and CDR2 FNYEAQ. The CDR3 sequence is CASSLRVAGQNTGELIF. In DNA form, the CDR3 reads TGTGCCAGCAGCTTAAGGGTAGCGGGACAGAACACCGGGGAGCTGATTTTT.

This clonotype was detected a few times. V is TRBV9 and J is TRBJ2-3, with 12 bases that match TRBD2. The V and J ends lost 4 bases and 5 bases, in that order; junction bases with no gene match: 8. This CDR3 has 16 residues. Germline lookup yields CDR1 SGDLS and CDR2 YYNGEE. The DNA of the CDR3 is TGTGCCAGCAGCTACACTAGCGGGGGGACGGGAGATACGCAGTATTTT. Translated, it gives CASSYTSGGTGDTQYF.

The chain links TRBV7-9 to TRBJ2-5; 9 nucleotides line up with TRBD2. Losses at the gene ends were 1 base for V and 3 bases for J; bases not matched to a gene: 6. CDR3 length equals 16 residues. Looked up from germline, CDR1 is SEHNR and CDR2 is FQNEAQ (reference sequence). The CDR3 reads CASSLEGASGEETQYF. In DNA form, the CDR3 reads TGTGCCAGCAGCTTAGAAGGGGCTAGCGGGGAAGAGACCCAGTACTTC. Full variable domain (missing parts from reference TRBV7-9 and TRBJ2-5): DTGVSQNPRHKITKRGQNVTFRCDPISEHNRLYWYRQTLGQGPEFLTYFQNEAQLEKSRLLSDRFSAERPKGSFSTLEIQRTEQGDSAMYLCASSLEGASGEETQYFGPGTRLLVL.

The chain employs TRBV6-5 and TRBJ2-2; no clear D gene. The V end lost 7 bases, the J end lost 4 bases, and 10 bases lay between the germline ends. Germline V gene lookup returns CDR1 MNHEY and CDR2 SVGAGI. The CDR3 covers 13 residues. This CDR3 reads CASISPPTGELFF. As DNA, the CDR3 is TGTGCCAGCATCTCTCCCCCCACCGGGGAGCTGTTTTTT.

V usage is TRBV2 and J usage is TRBJ1-3, with a tentative D call TRBD1 (5 bases). The CDR3 contains 16 residues. Germline V lookup: CDR1 SNHLY, CDR2 FYNNEI. V dropped 5 bases and J dropped 2 bases, with 16 bases sitting between them. The CDR3 reads CASSHSLREAGNTIYF. DNA of the CDR3: TGTGCCAGCAGTCACTCTCTCAGGGAAGCTGGAAACACCATATATTTT.

The chain employs TRBV7-6 and TRBJ1-4; no definite D call. V was pared by 4 bases and J by 4 bases, with 7 bases between. Germline-derived CDR1 and CDR2 are SGHVS and FNYEAQ. The CDR3 has 13 residues. This chain's CDR3 is CASSSPGNEKLFF. The CDR3 DNA reads as TGTGCCAGCAGCTCTCCGGGTAATGAAAAACTGTTTTTT.

Ten or more counts support this clonotype. The gene calls are TRBV7-2 and TRBJ1-1; D not certain. V lost 1 base, J lost 6 bases, and 9 bases lay in between. Germline V gives CDR1 SGHTA, CDR2 FQGNSA. The CDR3 extends over 13 amino acids. This CDR3 is CASSLGGNPEAFF. Here the CDR3 DNA reads TGTGCCAGCAGCTTAGGAGGGAATCCTGAAGCTTTCTTT.

V is TRBV2 and J is TRBJ2-4; D is uncertain. Deletions cut 7 bases from V and 0 bases from J, with 10 bases between. Germline V lookup: CDR1 SNHLY, CDR2 FYNNEI. The CDR3 sequence is 14 residues long. The CDR3 loop reads CASTKDLAKNIQYF. The DNA of the CDR3 is TGTGCCAGCACCAAGGACCTAGCCAAAAACATTCAGTACTTC.

The chain employs TRBV12-3 or TRBV12-4 and TRBJ1-1, with 7 bases lining up with TRBD1. V gave up 4 bases and J gave up 1 base; unmatched junction bases: 6. CDR3 length: 15 residues. This CDR3 reads CASSSRDRWNTEAFF. The CDR3 nucleotides read TGTGCCAGCAGTTCGCGGGACAGATGGAACACTGAAGCTTTCTTT.

V usage is TRBV6-8 and J usage is TRBJ1-2, with 9 positions matching TRBD1. The CDR3 loop spans 13 amino acids. The V gene's germline CDR1 is MNHGY and CDR2 SAAAGT. Trimming cost V 6 bases and J 4 bases; bases outside gene matches: 3. Here the CDR3 DNA reads TGTGCCAGCAGACGACAGGGGGGCTATGGCTACACCTTC. Translated: CASRRQGGYGYTF.

This clonotype has only a few counts. This sequence joins TRBV6-1 and TRBJ2-7; D not resolved. V was pared by 5 bases and J by 1 base, with 6 bases between. CDR3 length equals 12 residues. Germline V CDR1 and CDR2: MNHNS, SASEGT. The DNA of the CDR3 is TGTGCCAGCAGTACCGGTTCCTACGAGCAGTACGTC. Translating it yields CASSTGSYEQYV.

This clonotype was seen a few times. CDR3 protein: CASRETGTTTGELFF. The CDR3 nucleotides are TGTGCCAGCAGAGAGACAGGGACGACCACCGGGGAGCTGTTTTTT. This chain joins TRBV7-9 and TRBJ2-2; the match to TRBD1 covers 7 bases. The length of the CDR3 is 15 residues. The ends lost 6 bases at V and 4 bases at J; junction bases unmatched: 8. The germline V gene encodes CDR1 SEHNR and CDR2 FQNEAQ (reference sequence).

This clonotype was observed many times. The rearrangement joins TRBV7-9 to TRBJ2-5, with D perhaps TRBD1 (6 bases). The CDR3 totals 15 residues. Germline V CDR1 and CDR2: SEHNR, FQNEAQ (reference sequence). Trimming took off 4 bases at V and 1 base at J, with 13 bases between the two ends. The CDR3 DNA reads as TGTGCCAGCAGCTCCCGACAGGCACCCCAAGAGACCCAGTACTTC. Its protein product is CASSSRQAPQETQYF.

The chain employs TRBV19 and TRBJ1-2; D is undetermined. The CDR3 loop spans 15 amino acids. V was shortened by 0 bases and J by 8 bases, with 16 bases between the two germline ends. CDR1 and CDR2 from the germline V gene are LNHDA and SQIVND (reference sequence). The CDR3 protein is CASSIDRRLWYGYTF. In DNA, the CDR3 is TGTGCCAGTAGTATAGATCGTCGACTTTGGTACGGCTACACCTTC.